This T cell receptor (beta chain) emerged from a study of blood T cell repertoires in COVID-19. Whole-study context: Sources were T cells, B-cell-depleted T cells, or PBMCs; the material itself was cDNA or gDNA.

Repertoires were generated with immunoSEQ multiplex PCR, while TCRdb's copy carries only in-frame clones and drops some. This table holds roughly 260,000 clones, around 90% found once. The CDR3 consists of 14 residues. Germline trimming cut 2 bases from V and 2 bases from J; bases unmatched to any gene: 2. In germline, CDR1 is SGHRS, CDR2 YFSETQ. The clonotype was recovered from a person aged 18 to 29 with COVID-19, enrolled during active disease. Sequenced material: peripheral blood. The V call is TRBV5-1, the J call TRBJ2-7; 9 bases fit TRBD2. The DNA of the CDR3 is TGCGCCAGCAGCTTAACTAGCGGGCCCTACGAGCAGTACTTC. Its translation is CASSLTSGPYEQYF.